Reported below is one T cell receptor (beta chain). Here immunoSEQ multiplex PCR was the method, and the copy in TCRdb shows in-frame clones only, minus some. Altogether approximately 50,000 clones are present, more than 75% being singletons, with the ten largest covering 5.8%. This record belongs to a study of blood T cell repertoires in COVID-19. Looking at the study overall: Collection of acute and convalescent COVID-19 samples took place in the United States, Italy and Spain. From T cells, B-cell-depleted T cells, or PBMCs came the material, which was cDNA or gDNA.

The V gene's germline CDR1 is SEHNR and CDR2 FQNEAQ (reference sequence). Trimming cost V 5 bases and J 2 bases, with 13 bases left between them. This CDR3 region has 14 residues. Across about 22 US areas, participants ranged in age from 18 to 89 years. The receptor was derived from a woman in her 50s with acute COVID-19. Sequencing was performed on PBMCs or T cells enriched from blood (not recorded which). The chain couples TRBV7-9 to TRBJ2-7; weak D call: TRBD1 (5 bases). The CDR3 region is CASSGSGFPYEQYF. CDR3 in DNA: TGTGCCAGCAGCGGCTCAGGGTTCCCCTACGAGCAGTACTTC.